This is a list of T cell receptor beta chains from one sample in a study of T-cell memory formation after mild COVID-19. A single record per CDR3 protein comes from TCRdb applying MiXCR to the 5' RACE reads. This table holds some 120,000 distinct CDR3 sequences, roughly 6.2% found once. Sequences were obtained from PBMCs or a T cell subset sorted from them (not recorded which). These receptors came from an adult woman who had mild COVID-19 (a few samples of this study predate the infection). Cell type and time point are not known. The CDR3 runs from the conserved cysteine through the conserved F or W. A D gene is named only where the DNA matches it firmly. Size is omitted from some rows. Given values are once, few, many or a class for expanded clones.

clone size	V gene	J gene	D gene	CDR3 protein	CDR3 DNA
many	TRBV5-5	TRBJ2-3	TRBD1	CASSPGTGSRTDTQYF	TGTGCCAGCAGCCCGGGGACAGGGTCTCGCACAGATACGCAGTATTTT
few	TRBV5-1	TRBJ2-2	TRBD1	CASSLGWTGLRGELFF	TGCGCCAGCAGCTTGGGTTGGACAGGCCTCCGCGGGGAGCTGTTTTTT
-	TRBV3-1	TRBJ2-4	TRBD1	CASSQVRGQGLENIQYF	TGTGCCAGCAGCCAAGTACGGGGACAGGGCTTGGAAAACATTCAGTACTTC
many	TRBV27	TRBJ2-1	-	CASSLNPGSTYNEQFF	TGTGCCAGCAGTTTAAATCCGGGGTCAACCTACAATGAGCAGTTCTTC
-	TRBV24-1	TRBJ2-1	TRBD2	CATSGPSGRANEQFF	TGTGCCACCAGTGGGCCTAGCGGGAGGGCCAATGAGCAGTTCTTC
many	TRBV29-1	TRBJ1-2	-	CSVDPGTRPYGYTF	TGCAGCGTTGACCCCGGCACCCGTCCGTATGGCTACACCTTC
-	TRBV7-2	TRBJ2-6	TRBD2	CASSLMAVGLAGAGANVLTF	TGTGCCAGCAGCTTAATGGCGGTGGGGCTAGCGGGAGCTGGGGCCAACGTCCTGACTTTC
many	TRBV7-6	TRBJ2-7	TRBD2	CASSLVASGFYEQYF	TGTGCCAGCAGCTTAGTGGCTAGCGGATTCTACGAGCAGTACTTC
many	TRBV30	TRBJ1-2	-	CACPTRDPTRYTF	TGTGCCTGTCCAACCCGGGACCCCACGCGCTACACCTTC
few	TRBV12-3/TRBV12-4	TRBJ1-1	TRBD1	CASSPPGQVAFF	TGTGCCAGCAGCCCCCCGGGACAGGTGGCTTTCTTT
few	TRBV7-2	TRBJ2-7	-	CASSFNVGYEQYF	TGTGCCAGCAGCTTCAACGTAGGTTACGAGCAGTACTTC
-	TRBV12-3/TRBV12-4	TRBJ2-1	-	CASSFDRLNEQFF	TGTGCCAGCAGTTTTGACAGGCTCAATGAGCAGTTCTTC
few	TRBV7-2	TRBJ2-7	TRBD2	CASSPGAGGPYEQYF	TGTGCCAGCAGCCCAGGGGCGGGAGGGCCCTACGAGCAGTACTTC
few	TRBV9	TRBJ2-7	TRBD2	CASSTGLAGEQYF	TGTGCCAGCAGCACGGGACTAGCGGGTGAGCAGTACTTC
many	TRBV11-3	TRBJ2-2	TRBD1	CASSPSTGRTGELFF	TGTGCCAGCAGCCCCTCGACAGGGCGCACCGGGGAGCTGTTTTTT
many	TRBV7-8	TRBJ2-1	-	CASSLGRGILNEQFF	TGTGCCAGCAGCTTAGGTCGGGGTATCTTGAATGAGCAGTTCTTC
many	TRBV20-1	TRBJ2-3	TRBD2	CSARDPRVSAGGLNTQYF	TGCAGTGCTAGAGATCCGAGGGTCTCAGCGGGGGGGTTGAATACGCAGTATTTT
-	TRBV5-1	TRBJ2-6	TRBD1	CASREGATTGANVLTF	TGCGCCAGCAGAGAGGGGGCAACCACTGGGGCCAACGTCCTGACTTTC
-	TRBV15	TRBJ2-3	-	CATSRERGGGTDTQYF	TGTGCCACCAGCAGAGAGAGGGGCGGAGGCACAGATACGCAGTATTTT
many	TRBV4-3	TRBJ2-7	TRBD2	CASSKVIAGLTYEQYF	TGCGCCAGCAGCAAAGTTATAGCGGGCTTAACCTACGAGCAGTACTTC
many	TRBV18	TRBJ2-5	-	CASSPSYQETQYF	TGTGCCAGCTCACCTTCGTACCAAGAGACCCAGTACTTC
few	TRBV9	TRBJ1-1	TRBD1	CASSAGTGAVGAFF	TGTGCCAGCAGCGCCGGGACAGGGGCCGTCGGAGCTTTCTTT
many	TRBV7-2	TRBJ2-1	-	CASSLDRRNEQFF	TGTGCCAGCAGCTTAGACCGGAGGAATGAGCAGTTCTTC